The text below deals with one TCR beta chain. The identical CDR3 is also encoded by other nucleotide sequences in the sample. This entry belongs to a study of shared clonotypes between healthy human individuals. Trimming at V came to 6 bases and at J to 7 bases, leaving 7 bases not matched to a gene. The CDR3 has 13 residues. CDR1 MDHEN and CDR2 SYDVKM come from the germline V gene. TCRdb's copy holds only in-frame clones and misses some; the assay was immunoSEQ multiplex PCR. There are some 2,500,000 clones in the sample; around 92% occur only once, and 0.3% to 0.45% lies in the top ten. Sequences were obtained from naive CD4+ T cells from PBMCs. Noted subset: CD45RA+ positively selected. The chain is built from TRBV28 and TRBJ1-2; TRBD1 matches at 8 bases. This sequence was found in a young man in good health. Some clones in this sample may be carry-over from other donors' samples. The CDR3 reads CASSLDRGGGYTF. CDR3 DNA: TGTGCCAGCAGCTTAGACAGGGGTGGTGGCTACACCTTC.